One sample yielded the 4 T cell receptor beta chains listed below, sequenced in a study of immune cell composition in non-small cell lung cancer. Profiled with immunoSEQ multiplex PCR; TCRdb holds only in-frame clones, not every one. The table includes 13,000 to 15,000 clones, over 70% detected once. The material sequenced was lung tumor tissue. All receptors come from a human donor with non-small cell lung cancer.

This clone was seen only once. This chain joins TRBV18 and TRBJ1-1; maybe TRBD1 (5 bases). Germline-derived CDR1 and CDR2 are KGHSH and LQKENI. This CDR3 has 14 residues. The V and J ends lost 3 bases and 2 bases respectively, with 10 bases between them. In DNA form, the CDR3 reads TGTGCCAGCTCACCCCCGACAGACAACACTGAAGCTTTCTTT. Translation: CASSPPTDNTEAFF.

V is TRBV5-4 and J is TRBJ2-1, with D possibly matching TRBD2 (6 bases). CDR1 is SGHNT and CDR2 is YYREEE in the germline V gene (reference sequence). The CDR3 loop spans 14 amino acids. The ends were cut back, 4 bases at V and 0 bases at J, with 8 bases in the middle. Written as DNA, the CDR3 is TGTGCCAGCAGCGGGGGGAGCTCCTACAATGAGCAGTTCTTC. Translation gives CASSGGSSYNEQFF.

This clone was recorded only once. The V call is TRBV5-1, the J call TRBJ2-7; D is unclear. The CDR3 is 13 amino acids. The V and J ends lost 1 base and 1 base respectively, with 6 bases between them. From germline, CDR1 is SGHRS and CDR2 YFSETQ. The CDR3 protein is CASSLKLSYEQYF. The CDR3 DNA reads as TGCGCCAGCAGCTTGAAGCTTTCCTACGAGCAGTACTTC.

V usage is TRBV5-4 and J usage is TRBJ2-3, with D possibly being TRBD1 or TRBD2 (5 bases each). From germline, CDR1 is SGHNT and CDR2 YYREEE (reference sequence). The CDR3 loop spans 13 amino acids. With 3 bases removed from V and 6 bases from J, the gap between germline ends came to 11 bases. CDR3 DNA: TGTGCCAGCAGCTATGGGACGGGCGATACGCAGTATTTT. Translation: CASSYGTGDTQYF.